The T cell receptor (beta chain) described here comes from a study of T cell repertoires in cytomegalovirus infection. Study-wide context: HLA-B-restricted CMV epitopes that are well studied were used alongside recently identified HLA-C-restricted ones. Through public TCR beta signatures, both CMV infection and matching HLA type were indicated.

Regarding this clonotype: No antigen is known for it.

V gave up 4 bases and J gave up 4 bases; unmatched junction bases: 12. Germline V gene sequence: CDR1 LNHDA, CDR2 SQIVND (reference sequence). The CDR3 extends over 16 amino acids. One entry per CDR3 protein results from TCRdb running MiXCR on the reads. The sample yields about 160,000 distinct CDR3 sequences, roughly 22% seen once. Study-wide results and limits: CMV carriers with the relevant HLA were identified by cumulative public TCR beta family frequency.

The chain combines TRBV19 with TRBJ1-2, with 7 nucleotides matching TRBD1. This specimen consisted of CD8+ T cells from cultured PBMCs, obtained from culture after CMV antigen stimulation. This sequence was found in a human donor in good health (CMV status not recorded). Some clones in this sample may be carry-over from other donors' samples. The CDR3 nucleotides are TGTGCCAGTAGTAAGCCCTCTGTCACAGGGGCCTATGGCTACACCTTC. This gives the protein CASSKPSVTGAYGYTF.